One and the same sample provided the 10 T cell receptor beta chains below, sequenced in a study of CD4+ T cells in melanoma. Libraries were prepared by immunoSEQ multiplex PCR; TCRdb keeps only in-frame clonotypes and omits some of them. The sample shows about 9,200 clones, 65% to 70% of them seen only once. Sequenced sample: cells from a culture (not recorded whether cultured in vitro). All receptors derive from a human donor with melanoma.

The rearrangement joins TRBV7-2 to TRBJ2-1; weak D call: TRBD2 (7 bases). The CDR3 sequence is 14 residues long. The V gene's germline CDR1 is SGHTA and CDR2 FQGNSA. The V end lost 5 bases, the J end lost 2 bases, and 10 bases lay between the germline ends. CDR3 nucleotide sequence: TGTGCCAGCAGCGAGGGGGGGGCCTACAATGAGCAGTTCTTC. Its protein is CASSEGGAYNEQFF.

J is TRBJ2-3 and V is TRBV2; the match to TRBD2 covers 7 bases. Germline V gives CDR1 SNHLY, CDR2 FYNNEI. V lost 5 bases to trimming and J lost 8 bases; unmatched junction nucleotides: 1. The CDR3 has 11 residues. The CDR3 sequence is CASSRGVTQYF. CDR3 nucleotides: TGTGCCAGCAGTCGGGGGGTTACGCAGTATTTT.

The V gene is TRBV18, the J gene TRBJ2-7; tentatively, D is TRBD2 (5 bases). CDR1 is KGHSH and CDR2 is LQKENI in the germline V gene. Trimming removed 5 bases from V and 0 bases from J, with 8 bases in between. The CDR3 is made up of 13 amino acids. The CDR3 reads CASSSTSSYEQYF. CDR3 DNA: TGTGCCAGCTCATCCACTAGCTCCTACGAGCAGTACTTC.

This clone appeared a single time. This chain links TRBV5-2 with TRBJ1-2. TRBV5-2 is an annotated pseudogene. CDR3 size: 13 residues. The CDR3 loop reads CASSFLANYGYTF. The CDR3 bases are TGTGCCAGCAGCTTTTTGGCTAACTATGGCTACACCTTC.

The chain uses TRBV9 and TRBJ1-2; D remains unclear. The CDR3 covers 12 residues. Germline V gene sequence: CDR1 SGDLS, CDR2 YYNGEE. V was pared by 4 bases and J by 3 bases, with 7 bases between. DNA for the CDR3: TGTGCCAGCAGCTCCTACGACTATGGCTACACCTTC. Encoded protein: CASSSYDYGYTF.

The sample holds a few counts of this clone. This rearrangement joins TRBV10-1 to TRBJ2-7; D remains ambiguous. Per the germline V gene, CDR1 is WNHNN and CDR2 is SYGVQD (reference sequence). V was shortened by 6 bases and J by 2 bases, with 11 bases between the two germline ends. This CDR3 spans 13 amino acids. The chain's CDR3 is CASREQEAYEQYF. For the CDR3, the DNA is TGCGCCAGCAGGGAGCAAGAAGCCTACGAGCAGTACTTC.

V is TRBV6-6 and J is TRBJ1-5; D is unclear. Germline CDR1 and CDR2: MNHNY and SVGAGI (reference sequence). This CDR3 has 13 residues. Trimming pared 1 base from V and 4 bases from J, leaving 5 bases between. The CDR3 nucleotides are TGTGCCAGCAGTTACTTAGAGAATCAGCCCCAGCATTTT. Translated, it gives CASSYLENQPQHF.

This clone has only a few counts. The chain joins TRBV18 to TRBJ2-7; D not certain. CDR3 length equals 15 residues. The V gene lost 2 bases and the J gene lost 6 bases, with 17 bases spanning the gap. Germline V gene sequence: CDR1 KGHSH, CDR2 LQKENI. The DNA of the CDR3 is TGTGCCAGCTCACCAAATCGCATTAAGGATACCGAGCAGTACTTC. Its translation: CASSPNRIKDTEQYF.

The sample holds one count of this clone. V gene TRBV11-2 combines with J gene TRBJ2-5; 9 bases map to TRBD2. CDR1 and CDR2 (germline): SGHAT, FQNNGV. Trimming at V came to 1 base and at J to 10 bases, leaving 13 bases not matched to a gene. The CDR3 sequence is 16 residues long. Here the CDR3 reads CASSLVSRLAEGGQYF. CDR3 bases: TGTGCCAGCAGCTTAGTATCGCGACTAGCGGAGGGGGGCCAGTACTTC.

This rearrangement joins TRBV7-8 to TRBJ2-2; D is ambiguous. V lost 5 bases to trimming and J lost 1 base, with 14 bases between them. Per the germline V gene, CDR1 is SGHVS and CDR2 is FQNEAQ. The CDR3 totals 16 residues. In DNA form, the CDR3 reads TGTGCCAGCAGCCCACAACCGACTCGGAACACCGGGGAGCTGTTTTTT. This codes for CASSPQPTRNTGELFF. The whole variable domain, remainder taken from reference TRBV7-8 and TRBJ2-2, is GAGVSQSPRYKVAKRGQDVALRCDPISGHVSLFWYQQALGQGPEFLTYFQNEAQLDKSGLPSDRFFAERPEGSVSTLKIQRTQQEDSAVYLCASSPQPTRNTGELFFGEGSRLTVL.